This entry is about one TCR beta chain. Donors underwent one heparinised blood draw, about 0.12 L on average. V shed 3 bases, J shed 6 bases, and the junction held 7 bases outside the gene matches. CDR1 SGHTA and CDR2 FQGNSA come from the germline V gene. CDR3 length: 15 residues. This specimen comes from a study of beta chain features in type 1 diabetes. On the study more broadly: Cell yields, age and gender were similar between patients and healthy donors.

The study reverse transcribed the entire isolated RNA, so it sequenced expressed TCRB transcripts. Libraries were prepared by immunoSEQ multiplex PCR; TCRdb keeps only in-frame clonotypes and omits some of them. The data hold some 400,000 clones, with about 14% observed a single time. Material: naive CD4+ T cells from blood. The receptor's source is a woman aged 18-30 years in good health. This sequence joins TRBV7-2 and TRBJ2-2; the match to TRBD2 covers 7 bases. CDR3 in DNA: TGTGCCAGCAGCTTGTCCGGGACTACTCCCGGGGAGCTGTTTTTT. This codes for CASSLSGTTPGELFF.